The 21 T cell receptor beta chains listed next were all sequenced from one sample in a study of T cells in Graves' hyperthyroidism and ophthalmopathy. Regions amplified from RNA transcripts were the TCR beta CDR3 regions. A set of HTBI primers served as the primers for a first-round RT-PCR of the TCR CDR3. TCRdb ran MiXCR on the multiplex PCR reads and lists one entry per CDR3 protein. The data show fewer than 650,000 distinct CDR3 sequences, about 45% seen once. Sequenced sample: peripheral blood or thyroid tissue (not recorded which). Receptor source: an adult woman with Graves' disease, either hyperthyroidism or ophthalmopathy (not recorded which).

The rearrangement uses TRBV9 and TRBJ2-2; D gene ambiguous. V lost 3 bases and J lost 10, with 10 bases in between. CDR1 and CDR2 from the germline V gene are SGDLS and YYNGEE. The CDR3 is made up of 12 amino acids. The CDR3 here is CASSGQPSELFF. Here the CDR3 DNA reads TGTGCCAGCAGCGGACAACCGTCGGAGCTGTTTTTT.

This clonotype was found many times. The chain is built from TRBV6-6 and TRBJ1-5, with 10 bases matching TRBD1. CDR3 length equals 16 residues. With V trimmed by 5 bases and J by 6 bases, 10 bases remained unmatched. The germline V gene has CDR1 MNHNY and CDR2 SVGAGI (reference sequence). CDR3 region: CASSPRTGGLGQPQHF. CDR3 sequence (DNA): TGTGCCAGCAGTCCCCGGACAGGGGGTTTAGGTCAGCCCCAGCATTTT.

V and J are TRBV20-1 and TRBJ2-5; the match to TRBD2 covers 13 bases. The DNA end lines up better with TRBJ2-1; the J call may be wrong. From germline, CDR1 is DFQATT and CDR2 SNEGSKA (reference sequence). This CDR3 comprises 13 residues. CDR3 sequence reads: CSALLAGGGEQFF. The DNA of the CDR3 is TGCAGTGCGTTACTAGCGGGGGGGGGGGAGCAGTTCTTC.

This clonotype was counted a few times. CDR3 in amino acids: CSATGSAGYGYTF. The CDR3, as DNA: TGCAGTGCTACTGGTTCAGCGGGATATGGCTACACCTTC. V is TRBV20-1 and J is TRBJ1-2; D is unclear. Germline CDR1 DFQATT, CDR2 SNEGSKA (reference sequence). The CDR3 loop spans 13 amino acids. V was shortened by 4 bases and J by 5 bases, with 14 bases between the two germline ends.

This clonotype was picked up a small number of times. The chain has TRBV29-1 and TRBJ2-7; perhaps TRBD2 as D (6 bases). The CDR3 is 13 amino acids. Germline loops: CDR1 SQVTM, CDR2 ANQGSEA. V was shortened by 5 bases and J by 2 bases, with 13 bases between the two germline ends. CDR3 region: CSVYRDSTYEQYF. The CDR3, as DNA: TGCAGCGTTTACCGGGACTCGACCTACGAGCAGTACTTC.

This clonotype was detected many times. The chain uses TRBV20-1 and TRBJ1-1; the match to TRBD1 covers 8 bases. V gave up 5 bases and J gave up 5 bases; unmatched junction bases: 7. The germline CDR1 and CDR2 sequences are DFQATT and SNEGSKA (reference sequence). This CDR3 spans 13 amino acids. CDR3 in amino acids: CSAFGQGETEAFF. The DNA for the CDR3 is TGCAGTGCTTTTGGACAGGGAGAAACTGAAGCTTTCTTT.

This rearrangement joins TRBV29-1 to TRBJ1-2; the D is unclear. The CDR3 has 12 amino acids. The germline V and J ends were trimmed by 2 bases and 5 bases, with 9 bases remaining between them. Germline V gives CDR1 SQVTM, CDR2 ANQGSEA. The chain's CDR3 is CSVERREYGYTF. In nucleotides, the CDR3 is TGCAGCGTTGAAAGACGGGAGTATGGCTACACCTTC.

This chain joins TRBV2 and TRBJ1-5; D not certain. From germline, CDR1 is SNHLY and CDR2 FYNNEI. This CDR3 spans 16 amino acids. V was clipped by 6 bases and J by 1 base, with 16 bases between them. CDR3 bases: TGTGCCAGCAGCCCCCCCGGTGGCCGCAGCAATCAGCCCCAGCATTTT. Translated, it gives CASSPPGGRSNQPQHF.

This clonotype is a singleton in its sample. This rearrangement joins TRBV6-1 to TRBJ1-1; no reliable D call. CDR3 size: 14 residues. The V gene's germline CDR1 is MNHNS and CDR2 SASEGT. V shed 8 bases and J shed 8 bases, with 21 bases lying between them. CDR3 DNA: TGTGCCAGCCAAACCGACACCGGGGAGACGGAAGCTTTCTTT. Its protein is CASQTDTGETEAFF.

There are a few counts of this clonotype. This sequence joins TRBV5-1 and TRBJ2-3, with 9 bases lining up with TRBD1. The J call is uncertain, as TRBJ2-7 better fits the DNA end. The germline V gene encodes CDR1 SGHRS and CDR2 YFSETQ. CDR3 length: 15 residues. This CDR3 reads CASSRPDRGTDTQYF. The CDR3, as DNA: TGCGCCAGCAGCCGCCCTGACAGGGGGACAGATACGCAGTACTTC.

The chain combines TRBV6-5 with TRBJ1-1, with D unresolved. From germline, CDR1 is MNHEY and CDR2 SVGAGI. The CDR3 is 16 amino acids. V was clipped by 4 bases and J by 0 bases, with 15 bases between them. CDR3 DNA sequence: TGTGCCAGCAGTTCCCAGACATGGAAGATGAACACTGAAGCTTTCTTT. Protein sequence: CASSSQTWKMNTEAFF.

This clonotype was seen a few times. V gene TRBV28 combines with J gene TRBJ1-1, with D tentatively TRBD1 (5 bases). This CDR3 region has 14 residues. Germline CDR1 reads MDHEN; CDR2 reads SYDVKM. The V end lost 2 bases, the J end lost 5 bases, and 12 bases lay between the germline ends. The chain's CDR3 is CASSLPGFFTEAFF. Written as DNA, the CDR3 is TGTGCCAGCAGTTTACCAGGGTTTTTTACTGAAGCTTTCTTT.

This clonotype was detected a few times. This chain's CDR3 is CSSRGDSPYEQYF. The CDR3 DNA is TGCAGCTCGAGGGGGGACAGTCCCTACGAGCAGTACTTC. This chain links TRBV29-1 with TRBJ2-7, with a tentative D call TRBD1 (7 bases). CDR3 size: 13 residues. The V and J ends lost 8 bases and 2 bases respectively, with 16 bases between them. The germline gives CDR1 SQVTM, CDR2 ANQGSEA.

J is TRBJ2-7 and V is TRBV2; 11 nucleotides line up with TRBD2. V was clipped by 2 bases and J by 0 bases; unmatched bases: 3. This CDR3 has 16 amino acids. From germline, CDR1 is SNHLY and CDR2 FYNNEI. The CDR3 reads CASSEWGTSGSYEQYF. The DNA of the CDR3 is TGTGCCAGCAGTGAATGGGGGACTAGCGGCTCCTACGAGCAGTACTTC.

J is TRBJ2-7 and V is TRBV7-8; D ambiguous. The CDR3 runs to 12 residues. Germline values: CDR1 SGHVS, CDR2 FQNEAQ. V was trimmed by 5 bases and J by 6 bases, leaving 11 bases between them. The CDR3 loop is CASSGRRSEQYF. The CDR3 DNA sequence: TGTGCCAGCAGCGGCAGGCGCTCCGAGCAGTACTTC.

V is TRBV6-2 or TRBV6-3 and J is TRBJ1-1; TRBD1 is a possible D gene (5 bases). V shed 0 bases and J shed 0 bases, with 11 bases lying between them. Germline CDR1 and CDR2: MNHEY and SVGEGT. The CDR3 is made up of 16 amino acids. The CDR3 coding sequence is TGTGCCAGCAGTTACTCGAGACAGCGAATGAACACTGAAGCTTTCTTT. Residues: CASSYSRQRMNTEAFF.

The chain links TRBV4-1 to TRBJ1-2; D is unresolved. The CDR3 extends over 14 amino acids. Trimming pared 3 bases from V and 4 bases from J, leaving 12 bases between. Germline V gene sequence: CDR1 MGHRA, CDR2 YSYEKL. The CDR3 nucleotides are TGCGCCAGCAGCCACACAGCCTCTCTCTATGGCTACACCTTC. Amino acid sequence: CASSHTASLYGYTF.

V gene TRBV7-8 combines with J gene TRBJ1-6, with D uncertain. This CDR3 is 16 amino acids long. Germline CDR1 and CDR2: SGHVS and FQNEAQ. V was trimmed by 1 base and J by 7 bases, leaving 14 bases between them. This chain's CDR3 is CASSLDQAPRNSPLHF. CDR3 in DNA: TGTGCCAGCAGCTTAGACCAGGCACCAAGGAATTCACCCCTCCACTTT.

This clonotype was observed at least ten times. The rearrangement links TRBV29-1 to TRBJ1-1; tentatively, D is TRBD1 (5 bases). The CDR3 totals 13 residues. The germline V gene has CDR1 SQVTM and CDR2 ANQGSEA. Trimming removed 5 bases at V and 3 bases at J, with 13 bases between. The CDR3 nucleotides read TGCAGCGTTCGGCCAGGGAGTGACACTGAAGCTTTCTTT. Translation: CSVRPGSDTEAFF. Full variable domain (rest looked up from reference TRBV29-1 and TRBJ1-1): SAVISQKPSRDICQRGTSLTIQCQVDSQVTMMFWYRQQPGQSLTLIATANQGSEATYESGFVIDKFPISRPNLTFSTLTVSNMSPEDSSIYLCSVRPGSDTEAFFGQGTRLTVV.

This clonotype was picked up many times. V is TRBV20-1 and J is TRBJ2-7; 8 bases align to TRBD2. V trimming: 6 bases; J trimming: 6 bases; junction bases outside the gene matches: 13. The CDR3 spans 14 residues. Germline lookup yields CDR1 DFQATT and CDR2 SNEGSKA (reference sequence). CDR3 bases: TGCAGTGCAAAGGGAGCGGGAGCCTCCCCCGAGCAGTACTTC. It encodes CSAKGAGASPEQYF.

This clonotype has ten or more counts. The chain employs TRBV6-5 and TRBJ1-2; 8 positions match TRBD1. This CDR3 spans 13 amino acids. CDR1 is MNHEY and CDR2 is SVGAGI in the germline V gene. V dropped 6 bases and J dropped 5; count of bases not matched to a gene: 5. The CDR3 here is CASSQGQVYGYTF. DNA of the CDR3: TGTGCCAGCAGCCAGGGACAGGTTTATGGCTACACCTTC.